The 15 T cell receptor beta chains below come from one sample, sequenced in a study of tissue T cells after allogeneic stem cell transplantation. Clones were read by immunoSEQ multiplex PCR, and TCRdb kept only the in-frame ones, dropping some. Of about 8,300 clones in the sample, approximately 50% were seen once. The sample's time point: mouse harvest day 7 after allogeneic transplant. The graft held 10^6 splenic CD5+ T cells and 10^7 T-cell-depleted bone marrow cells. The sample consisted of gut tissue. All receptors come from a female BALB/c mouse given C57BL/6 T cells with graft-versus-host disease after an allogeneic hematopoietic cell transplant.

This clone was seen more than once but under ten times. These gene names are mouse names. From the germline J gene comes the end of the CDR3, since the read stops 1 residue before it. The chain has TRBV26 and TRBJ1-2; the D gene is possibly TRBD1 (6 bases). Trimming took off 8 bases at V and 2 bases at J, with 9 bases between the two ends. From germline, CDR1 is KGHPV and CDR2 FQNQEV (reference sequence). The length of the CDR3 is 12 residues. The sequenced part of the CDR3 DNA is TGTGCCAGCTCACAGGGTAACTCCGACTACACC. Its protein is CASSQGNSDYT. The whole CDR3 sequence reads CASSQGNSDYTF. Full variable domain (outside the CDR3, taken from reference TRBV26 and TRBJ1-2): NSKVIQTPRYLVKGQGQKAKMRCIPEKGHPVVFWYQQNKNNEFKFLINFQNQEVLQQIDMTEKRFSAECPSNSPCSLEIQSSEAGDSALYLCASSQGNSDYTFGSGTRLLVI.

With regard to this clone: Gene names and germline match the mouse. CDR3 DNA, as far as it was read: TGTGCCAGCAGTGATGCGACAGGGGTTTCCAACGAAAGATTATTT. As protein: CASSDATGVSNERLF. The complete CDR3 sequence is CASSDATGVSNERLFF. This chain uses TRBV13-3 with TRBJ1-4; 8 nucleotides match TRBD1. The sequence runs out 1 residue before the end of the CDR3; the remainder is reconstructed from the germline J gene. The CDR3 is 16 residues long. Germline loops: CDR1 NNHDY, CDR2 SYVADS. Unmatched junction bases numbered 1, after V lost 0 bases and J lost 0 bases.

About this clone itself: Mouse germline and gene names are used. The read ends 1 residue early relative to the CDR3; the germline J gene fills the gap. The chain links TRBV26 to TRBJ2-5; D gene unclear. The V gene lost 0 bases and the J gene lost 2 bases, with 6 bases spanning the gap. Per the germline V gene, CDR1 is KGHPV and CDR2 is FQNQEV (reference sequence). This CDR3 has 14 amino acids. CDR3 DNA, as far as it was read: TGTGCCAGCAGTCTGTCCAAGGGCCAAGACACCCAGTAC. Amino acid sequence: CASSLSKGQDTQY. The full CDR3 reads CASSLSKGQDTQYF.

There are a few counts of this clone. Gene names and germline match the mouse. The read gets to within 1 residue of the CDR3 end, and the germline J gene fills in the rest. The chain uses TRBV5 and TRBJ1-1, with D possibly matching TRBD1 (5 bases). Germline loops: CDR1 LGHNA, CDR2 YNLKQL (reference sequence). The V end was cut by 3 bases, the J end by 1 base, with 9 bases between. This CDR3 has 14 residues. The part of the CDR3 DNA that was read is TGTGCCAGCAGCCAGTGGGGGGGGAACACAGAAGTCTTC. Its translation: CASSQWGGNTEVF. In full, the CDR3 reads CASSQWGGNTEVFF.

Regarding this clone: Gene names denote mouse genes. The missing CDR3 end, 1 residue past where the read stops, is filled in from the germline J gene. The rearrangement links TRBV13-1 to TRBJ1-1; 7 bases are shared with TRBD1. In germline, CDR1 is NSHNY, CDR2 SYGAGN. Trimming cost V 0 bases and J 2 bases; bases outside gene matches: 4. The CDR3 has 15 amino acids. The part of the CDR3 DNA that was read is TGTGCCAGCAGTGATGCACAGGGGAGCAACACAGAAGTCTTC. This encodes CASSDAQGSNTEVF. Given in full, the CDR3 is CASSDAQGSNTEVFF.

This clone was seen a handful of times. The gene names here belong to mouse. The missing CDR3 end, 1 residue past where the read stops, is filled in from the germline J gene. The chain uses TRBV26 and TRBJ2-7; 11 nucleotides line up with TRBD2. The CDR3 has 14 residues. Germline CDR1 KGHPV, CDR2 FQNQEV (reference sequence). Trimming at V came to 6 bases and at J to 4 bases, leaving 5 bases not matched to a gene. CDR3 region: CASSGLGGQYEQYF. The CDR3 bases that were read are TGTGCCAGCAGCGGACTGGGGGGCCAGTATGAACAGTAC.

On this clone itself: Mouse gene names apply. CDR3 region: CAWSPVYNNQAPLF. The CDR3 bases that were read are TGTGCCTGGAGTCCCGTTTATAACAACCAGGCTCCGCTT. The genes are TRBV31 and TRBJ1-5, with D unclear. Coverage ceases 1 residue before the CDR3 finishes, and the germline J gene fills in the end. The V gene's germline CDR1 is GKSSPN and CDR2 SITVG. The ends were cut back, 1 base at V and 0 bases at J, with 7 bases in the middle. The CDR3 runs 14 residues.

Note on this clone: The gene names given are mouse names. The CDR3 goes on 1 residue after the read ends, and that part is filled in from the germline J gene. The rearrangement links TRBV19 to TRBJ2-7; 9 bases fit TRBD2. CDR3 length equals 14 residues. The J segment lost 7 bases and the V segment lost 3 bases, leaving 8 bases of the junction unmatched. Germline CDR1 FNHDT, CDR2 SITEND (reference sequence). The CDR3 loop reads CASSTLGGAREQYF. The DNA read from the CDR3 is TGTGCCAGCAGTACCCTGGGGGGGGCGCGGGAACAGTAC.

As regards this clone: Mouse gene names apply. The read ends 1 residue before the CDR3 terminus; that terminus is restored from the germline J gene. This chain connects TRBV3 to TRBJ1-2, with 10 bases aligning to TRBD1. CDR3 length equals 15 residues. Trimming removed 1 base from V and 2 bases from J; junction bases left unmatched: 1. Germline V gene sequence: CDR1 SNHLY, CDR2 FYNGKV (reference sequence). Partial CDR3 DNA: TGTGCCAGCAGCTTAGGGACAGGGGGGAACTCCGACTACACC. Protein: CASSLGTGGNSDYT. Given in full, the CDR3 is CASSLGTGGNSDYTF.

Points on this clone: Any gene name here is a mouse gene name. The CDR3 end lies 1 residue beyond the end of the read and is filled in from the germline J gene. This chain links TRBV13-2 with TRBJ1-2; TRBD1 aligns across 10 bases. Germline lookup yields CDR1 NNHNN and CDR2 SYGAGS (reference sequence). This CDR3 region has 15 residues. Germline trimming cut 2 bases from V and 2 bases from J; bases unmatched to any gene: 3. CDR3 sequence: CASGDRDRGNSDYTF. The covered CDR3 bases are TGTGCCAGCGGTGACCGGGACAGGGGTAACTCCGACTACACC.

This clone turned up a few times. Gene names are the mouse ones. The read gets to within 1 residue of the CDR3 end, and the germline J gene fills in the rest. This chain connects TRBV1 to TRBJ2-3, with 7 bases matching TRBD2. The CDR3 is made up of 15 amino acids. Germline V gene data show CDR1 as NSQYPW and CDR2 as LRSPGD (reference sequence). V shed 3 bases and J 3 bases; nucleotides not matched to a gene: 6. The CDR3: CTCSAQRGGAETLYF. CDR3 bases read: TGCACCTGCAGTGCCCAGCGGGGGGGAGCAGAAACGCTGTAT.

A note on this clone: Gene and germline names: mouse. The CDR3 end lies 1 residue beyond the end of the read and is filled in from the germline J gene. The chain couples TRBV29 to TRBJ2-7, with 7 bases matching TRBD2. The CDR3 is 15 residues long. CDR1 MSHET and CDR2 SYDVDS come from the germline V gene. After removal of 6 bases from V and 0 bases from J, the junction contained 8 bases not matched to a gene. The DNA read from the CDR3 is TGTGCTAGCAGCCCGATCTGGGGGAGCTCCTATGAACAGTAC. This encodes CASSPIWGSSYEQY. The complete CDR3 reads CASSPIWGSSYEQYF.

The table lists this clone with a few counts. Genes and germline come from the mouse. This CDR3 reads CASSRTGAGNTLYF. CDR3 DNA, as far as it was read: TGTGCCAGCAGTAGGACTGGTGCAGGGAACACCTTGTAC. The V and J genes are TRBV3 and TRBJ2-4, with 7 positions matching TRBD2. The read ends 1 residue shy of where the CDR3 ends; the end is completed using the germline J gene. CDR3 length: 14 residues. Germline CDR1 SNHLY, CDR2 FYNGKV (reference sequence). Trimming at V came to 6 bases and at J to 6 bases, leaving 9 bases not matched to a gene.

For this clone: Gene names denote mouse genes. Coverage ceases 1 residue before the CDR3 finishes, and the germline J gene fills in the end. The chain carries TRBV26 and TRBJ1-3, with D maybe TRBD1 (5 bases). Trimming pared 11 bases from V and 0 bases from J, leaving 8 bases between. This CDR3 spans 12 amino acids. Germline CDR1 and CDR2: KGHPV and FQNQEV (reference sequence). The sequenced CDR3 bases are TGTGCCTCCAGGGTTTCTGGAAATACGCTCTAT. Its translation: CASRVSGNTLY. The entire CDR3 sequence reads CASRVSGNTLYF.

About this clone: The gene names given are mouse names. The read ends 1 residue shy of where the CDR3 ends; the end is completed using the germline J gene. J is TRBJ2-5 and V is TRBV13-3; D gene ambiguous. Germline V CDR1 and CDR2: NNHDY, SYVADS. Trimming removed 4 bases from V and 0 bases from J, with 9 bases in between. The CDR3 is 14 amino acids. CDR3 loop: CASSPRINQDTQYF. Partial CDR3 DNA: TGTGCCAGCAGTCCCCGCATTAACCAAGACACCCAGTAC.